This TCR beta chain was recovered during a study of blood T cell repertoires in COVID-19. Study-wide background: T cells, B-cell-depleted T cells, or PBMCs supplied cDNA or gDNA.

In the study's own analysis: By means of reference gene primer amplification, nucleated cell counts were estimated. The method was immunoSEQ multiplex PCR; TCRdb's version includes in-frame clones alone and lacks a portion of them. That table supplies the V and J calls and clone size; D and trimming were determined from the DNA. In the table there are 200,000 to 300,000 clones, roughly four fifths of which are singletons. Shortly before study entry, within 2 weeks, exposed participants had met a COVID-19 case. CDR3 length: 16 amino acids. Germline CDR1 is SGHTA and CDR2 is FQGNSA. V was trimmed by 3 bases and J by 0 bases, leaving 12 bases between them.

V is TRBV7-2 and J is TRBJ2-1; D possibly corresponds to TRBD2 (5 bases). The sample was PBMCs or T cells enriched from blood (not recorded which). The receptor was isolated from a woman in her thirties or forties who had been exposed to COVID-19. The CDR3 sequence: CASSFSADSSYNEQFF. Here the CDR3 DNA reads TGTGCCAGCAGCTTCTCAGCGGATTCCTCCTACAATGAGCAGTTCTTC.